A single sample is the source of the 29 T cell receptor beta chains below, sequenced in a study of Tregs in tolerant kidney transplant recipients. Profiled with immunoSEQ multiplex PCR; TCRdb holds only in-frame clones, not every one. The repertoire includes around 63,000 clones, 80% to 90% of them detected once, and under 2.5% sits in the top ten. Material: Tregs from blood, obtained before the transplant. These receptors were taken from a human donor who received a combined kidney and bone marrow transplant.

The chain has TRBV5-1 and TRBJ2-5; D gene unclear. CDR1 and CDR2 (germline): SGHRS, YFSETQ. V was pared by 0 bases and J by 1 base, with 7 bases between. The CDR3 length is 14 residues. CDR3 in DNA: TGCGCCAGCAGCTTGGTAACTTCCCAAGAGACCCAGTACTTC. It specifies CASSLVTSQETQYF.

The chain combines TRBV28 with TRBJ2-7; D is perhaps TRBD2 (7 bases). CDR1 is MDHEN, CDR2 SYDVKM, per germline. The CDR3 extends over 14 amino acids. Trimming left V 2 bases short and J 3 bases short, with 11 bases between. CDR3 sequence reads: CASSLGGGYYEQYF. The CDR3 DNA reads TGTGCCAGCAGTTTAGGGGGGGGCTACTACGAGCAGTACTTC.

The CDR3 nucleotides read TGTGCCAGTAGTATGGGCGAGACCCAGTACTTC. Its protein product is CASSMGETQYF. J is TRBJ2-5 and V is TRBV19; D not resolved. There are 11 residues in the CDR3. The germline V and J ends were trimmed by 3 bases and 5 bases, with 4 bases remaining between them. Germline lookup yields CDR1 LNHDA and CDR2 SQIVND (reference sequence).

CDR3 amino acids: CAWSVNPGSQYRGQRYGYTF. The CDR3 DNA reads as TGTGCCTGGAGTGTAAATCCCGGATCGCAATACAGGGGGCAGCGGTATGGCTACACCTTC. The chain links TRBV30 to TRBJ1-2; 9 bases are shared with TRBD1. After removal of 0 bases from V and 5 bases from J, the junction contained 22 bases not matched to a gene. Germline CDR1 GTSNPN, CDR2 SVGIG (reference sequence). This CDR3 comprises 20 residues.

The V call is TRBV4-3, the J call TRBJ2-7; D is possibly TRBD2 (5 bases). Trimming left V 2 bases short and J 0 bases short, with 8 bases between. The CDR3 runs 14 residues. Germline lookup yields CDR1 LGHNA and CDR2 YSLEER. The CDR3: CASSQRGGSYEQYF. CDR3 sequence (DNA): TGCGCCAGCAGCCAACGGGGTGGCTCCTACGAGCAGTACTTC.

The J gene is TRBJ2-2, the V gene TRBV13, with 8 nucleotides matching TRBD2. The CDR3 runs to 16 residues. Trimming cost V 4 bases and J 5 bases; bases outside gene matches: 9. CDR1 and CDR2 from the germline V gene are PRHDT and FYEKMQ (reference sequence). CDR3: CASSSRTSFGTGELFF. CDR3 sequence (DNA): TGTGCCAGCAGCTCTAGGACTAGCTTTGGGACCGGGGAGCTGTTTTTT.

This clone was detected once. The chain is built from TRBV4-2 and TRBJ1-2; a possible D gene is TRBD1 (5 bases). This CDR3 is built from 15 residues. The germline CDR1 and CDR2 sequences are LGHNA and YNFKEQ. V lost 0 bases to trimming and J lost 4 bases, with 12 bases between them. CDR3 in amino acids: CASSQEVGGPYGYTF. CDR3 DNA: TGTGCCAGCAGCCAAGAGGTGGGGGGACCCTATGGCTACACCTTC.

The chain couples TRBV6-1 to TRBJ2-3; D perhaps matches TRBD1 (5 bases). The CDR3 is 14 residues long. CDR1 and CDR2 from the germline V gene are MNHNS and SASEGT. Trimming pared 8 bases from V and 6 bases from J, leaving 18 bases between. The CDR3 reads CASALGVPADTQYF. CDR3 nucleotides: TGTGCCAGCGCATTAGGGGTCCCAGCGGATACGCAGTATTTT.

This sequence joins TRBV7-6 and TRBJ2-2, with 8 bases aligning to TRBD1. V was clipped by 5 bases and J by 4 bases; unmatched bases: 9. CDR1 SGHVS and CDR2 FNYEAQ come from the germline V gene. The CDR3 spans 16 residues. CDR3 loop: CASSRGDRRFTGELFF. Written as DNA, the CDR3 is TGTGCCAGCAGCCGAGGGGACAGGCGATTCACCGGGGAGCTGTTTTTT.

This clone showed up just a few times. CDR3 sequence: CASSLGQPSHYEQYF. CDR3 bases: TGTGCCAGCAGCTTAGGCCAACCTAGCCACTACGAGCAGTACTTC. The chain combines TRBV7-6 with TRBJ2-7; weak D call: TRBD2 (5 bases). The V gene's germline CDR1 is SGHVS and CDR2 FNYEAQ. The CDR3 extends over 15 amino acids. V was shortened by 1 base and J by 3 bases, with 13 bases between the two germline ends.

The chain links TRBV10-1 to TRBJ1-2; D is unclear. The germline V and J ends were trimmed by 2 bases and 2 bases, with 6 bases remaining between them. Germline CDR1 is WNHNN and CDR2 is SYGVQD (reference sequence). CDR3 length: 13 residues. CDR3 sequence reads: CASSEMVNYGYTF. The CDR3 coding sequence is TGCGCCAGCAGTGAGATGGTAAACTATGGCTACACCTTC.

CDR3 DNA: TGCGCCAGCAGAGTTGGGACAGGGAACTACGAGCAGTACTTC. It yields the protein CASRVGTGNYEQYF. The V and J genes are TRBV5-1 and TRBJ2-7; TRBD1 matches 9 bases. The CDR3 runs to 14 residues. Germline CDR1 and CDR2: SGHRS and YFSETQ. J was trimmed by 3 bases and V by 5 bases; bases with no gene match: 6.

The chain carries TRBV2 and TRBJ2-5, with 9 bases fitting TRBD1. The germline CDR1 and CDR2 sequences are SNHLY and FYNNEI. J gave up 5 bases and V 3 bases, and 7 bases lay outside the gene matches. This CDR3 has 15 amino acids. The CDR3 DNA follows: TGTGCCAGCAGTGAGGGTTACAGGGGGCCGGAGACCCAGTACTTC. The encoded protein is CASSEGYRGPETQYF. Together with reference TRBV2 and TRBJ2-5, the CDR3 gives the full variable domain: EPEVTQTPSHQVTQMGQEVILRCVPISNHLYFYWYRQILGQKVEFLVSFYNNEISEKSEIFDDQFSVERPDGSNFTLKIRSTKLEDSAMYFCASSEGYRGPETQYFGPGTRLLVL.

The genes are TRBV4-2 and TRBJ2-1; 9 bases match TRBD1. CDR3 length: 16 amino acids. The V gene end was trimmed by 3 bases and the J gene end by 3 bases; junction bases not matched to a gene: 6. CDR1 and CDR2 (germline): LGHNA, YNFKEQ. CDR3 residues: CASSHPGDRVYNEQFF. CDR3 nucleotides: TGTGCCAGCAGCCATCCAGGGGACAGGGTCTACAATGAGCAGTTCTTC.

The chain carries TRBV7-2 and TRBJ1-2; 7 bases are a match to TRBD1. The germline CDR1 and CDR2 sequences are SGHTA and FQGNSA. This CDR3 has 17 amino acids. The ends lost 4 bases at V and 1 base at J; junction bases unmatched: 12. In DNA form, the CDR3 reads TGTGCCAGCAGCTCTTCGACAGTGTCAGGGGGTAACTATGGCTACACCTTC. Translated, it gives CASSSSTVSGGNYGYTF.

The rearrangement links TRBV27 to TRBJ2-3, with 9 bases aligning to TRBD1. V lost 6 bases and J lost 1; bases outside the gene matches: 2. Germline V gene lookup returns CDR1 MNHEY and CDR2 SMNVEV (reference sequence). This CDR3 has 14 residues. The CDR3 sequence: CASRRDRGTDTQYF. CDR3 nucleotide sequence: TGTGCCAGCAGACGGGACAGGGGCACAGATACGCAGTATTTT.

Details on this clone: An end of the junction does not agree with germline; a read error may underlie this. The chain recombines TRBV11-2 with TRBJ1-1; possibly TRBD1 for D (6 bases). The CDR3 sequence is 15 residues long. The germline gives CDR1 SGHAT, CDR2 FQNNGV. CDR3 coding DNA: TGTGCCAGCAGCTTTGGCCGGGGACACGCCGCTGGTGGGCTCTTT. Translation gives CASSFGRGHAAGGLF.

The genes are TRBV27 and TRBJ1-5, with a tentative D call TRBD1 (6 bases). CDR1 is MNHEY, CDR2 SMNVEV, per germline (reference sequence). With 2 bases removed from V and 6 bases from J, the gap between germline ends came to 14 bases. The CDR3 has 15 amino acids. The CDR3: CASSLAQGLGQPQHF. The CDR3 DNA reads TGTGCCAGCAGTTTAGCTCAGGGGCTGGGTCAGCCCCAGCATTTT.

This clone was recorded a few times. V and J are TRBV2 and TRBJ2-7, with a possible D match to TRBD2 (6 bases). Germline CDR1 and CDR2: SNHLY and FYNNEI. V was shortened by 6 bases and J by 3 bases, with 6 bases between the two germline ends. The CDR3 has 11 residues. The CDR3 coding sequence is TGTGCCAGCAGGGACTACTACGAGCAGTACTTC. It yields the protein CASRDYYEQYF.

This chain joins TRBV6-5 and TRBJ2-6, with D perhaps TRBD1 (5 bases). Germline V lookup: CDR1 MNHEY, CDR2 SVGAGI. This CDR3 has 16 amino acids. Trimming removed 3 bases from V and 0 bases from J, with 9 bases in between. CDR3 region: CASSYDSFSGANVLTF. CDR3 coding DNA: TGTGCCAGCAGTTATGACAGCTTCTCTGGGGCCAACGTCCTGACTTTC.

This chain's CDR3 is CASSFSRSHPSYEQYF. The CDR3 nucleotides are TGTGCCAGCAGTTTCTCCCGCTCACACCCCTCCTACGAGCAGTACTTC. This chain uses TRBV28 with TRBJ2-7; no firm D call. Trimming removed 3 bases from V and 0 bases from J, with 15 bases in between. Looked up from germline, CDR1 is MDHEN and CDR2 is SYDVKM. CDR3 size: 16 residues.

The gene calls are TRBV9 and TRBJ2-2; D perhaps matches TRBD2 (5 bases). This CDR3 is built from 14 residues. Germline assignment: CDR1 SGDLS and CDR2 YYNGEE. Trimming left V 7 bases short and J 9 bases short, with 19 bases between. CDR3 bases: TGTGCCAGCGCCTCCCTACTTGGGAGACGGGAGCTGTTTTTT. It codes for CASASLLGRRELFF.

The chain employs TRBV19 and TRBJ2-1; a weak D match, TRBD1 (6 bases). Germline V gene lookup returns CDR1 LNHDA and CDR2 SQIVND (reference sequence). V lost 4 bases to trimming and J lost 9 bases, with 19 bases between them. This CDR3 contains 15 residues. This CDR3 is CASSTQDVSGVEQFF. CDR3 sequence (DNA): TGTGCCAGTAGTACCCAAGATGTATCAGGGGTTGAGCAGTTCTTC.

This sequence joins TRBV6-1 and TRBJ2-3; no clear D. CDR1 MNHNS and CDR2 SASEGT come from the germline V gene. V was clipped by 1 base and J by 2 bases, with 4 bases between them. This CDR3 spans 13 amino acids. CDR3 amino acids: CASSEGVTDTQYF. The DNA for the CDR3 is TGTGCCAGCAGTGAAGGGGTCACAGATACGCAGTATTTT.

The chain recombines TRBV19 with TRBJ1-2, with 10 bases identical to TRBD1. CDR3 length equals 15 residues. Losses at the gene ends were 3 bases for V and 8 bases for J; bases not matched to a gene: 9. The germline CDR1 and CDR2 sequences are LNHDA and SQIVND (reference sequence). In DNA form, the CDR3 reads TGTGCCAGTAGTATCGGGGGACAGGGGTTCTGGGGCTACACCTTC. Translation: CASSIGGQGFWGYTF.

This clone was detected only once. V is TRBV20-1 and J is TRBJ1-5; D remains unclear. CDR1 is DFQATT, CDR2 SNEGSKA, per germline (reference sequence). The CDR3 consists of 10 residues. V lost 7 bases and J lost 5, with 6 bases in between. The CDR3, as DNA: TGCAGTGTTAGGGATCAGCCCCAGCATTTT. Its protein is CSVRDQPQHF.

This chain connects TRBV19 to TRBJ1-2, with D maybe TRBD1 (6 bases). From germline, CDR1 is LNHDA and CDR2 SQIVND (reference sequence). This CDR3 region has 16 residues. V gave up 7 bases and J gave up 6 bases, with 24 bases separating them. The CDR3, as DNA: TGTGCCAGTAATCGATCTCCAGGGGCGGTTTTCGATGGCTACACCTTC. It translates to CASNRSPGAVFDGYTF.

The V gene is TRBV5-3, the J gene TRBJ1-2; D may be TRBD1 (5 bases). TRBV5-3 is labeled an ORF, and its function is uncertain. V dropped 3 bases and J dropped 6 bases, with 21 bases sitting between them. This CDR3 is built from 16 residues. CDR3 in DNA: TGTGCCAGAAGCTGGTGGTCTGGCAGGGTCTCCCATGGCTACACCTTC. Translated: CARSWWSGRVSHGYTF.

The CDR3 loop reads CASSLGLAGSSTDTQYF. CDR3 nucleotide sequence: TGTGCCAGCAGCTTAGGCCTAGCGGGCTCTAGCACAGATACGCAGTATTTT. The chain is built from TRBV7-2 and TRBJ2-3; 8 bases agree with TRBD2. The CDR3 length is 17 residues. Germline-derived CDR1 and CDR2 are SGHTA and FQGNSA. The ends lost 1 base at V and 0 bases at J; junction bases unmatched: 6.